This T cell receptor (beta chain) originates from a study of blood T cell repertoires in COVID-19. Study context: Samples representing acute and convalescent COVID-19 were sourced from the United States, Italy and Spain. Sources were T cells, B-cell-depleted T cells, or PBMCs; the material itself was cDNA or gDNA.

In the authors' methods: Reference gene primer amplification in the assay estimated nucleated cell counts. Generated by immunoSEQ multiplex PCR, the TCRdb table keeps only in-frame clones and is missing some. V and J calls and clone size come straight from that table; D and trimming were deduced from the DNA. The repertoire holds over 55,000 clones, with approximately 87% as singletons. The germline gives CDR1 SNHLY, CDR2 FYNNEI. V lost 4 bases and J lost 10; bases outside the gene matches: 7. The CDR3 runs 14 residues. This TCR came from a man between 45 and 60 years old with active COVID-19. Sequenced: peripheral blood. This chain joins TRBV2 and TRBJ2-3; 11 bases match TRBD2. The CDR3 region has the DNA TGTGCCAGCAGTGCAAGCCTAGCGGGAGGTGCGCAGTATTTT. Its protein is CASSASLAGGAQYF.